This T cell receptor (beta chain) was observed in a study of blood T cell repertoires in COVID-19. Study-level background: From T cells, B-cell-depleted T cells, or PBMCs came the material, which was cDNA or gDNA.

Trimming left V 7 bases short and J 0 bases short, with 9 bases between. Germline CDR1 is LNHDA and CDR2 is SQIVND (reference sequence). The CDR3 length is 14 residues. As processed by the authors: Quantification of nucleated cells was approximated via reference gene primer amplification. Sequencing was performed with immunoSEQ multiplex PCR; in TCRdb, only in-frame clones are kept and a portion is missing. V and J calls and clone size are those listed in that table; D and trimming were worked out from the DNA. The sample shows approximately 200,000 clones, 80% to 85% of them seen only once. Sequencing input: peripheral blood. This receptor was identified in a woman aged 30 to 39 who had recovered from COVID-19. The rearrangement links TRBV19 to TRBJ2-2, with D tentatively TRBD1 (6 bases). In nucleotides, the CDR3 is TGTGCCAGTAATAAGGGGGCGAACACCGGGGAGCTGTTTTTT. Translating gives CASNKGANTGELFF. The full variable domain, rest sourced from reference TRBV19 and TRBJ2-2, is DGGITQSPKYLFRKEGQNVTLSCEQNLNHDAMYWYRQDPGQGLRLIYYSQIVNDFQKGDIAEGYSVSREKKESFPLTVTSAQKNPTAFYLCASNKGANTGELFFGEGSRLTVL.